This TCR beta chain originates from a study of graft-versus-host responses after intestinal transplantation. Overall study: Among the recipients, all got anti-thymocyte globulin induction and then tacrolimus and steroids for 3 to 4 years. Notes on the study in general: GvH clones appeared in recipient marrow, some first in ileum or blood. Graft-donor T cell macrochimerism in patients accompanied high graft-versus-host to host-versus-graft clonal ratios in allografts. Declining HvG levels early post-transplant were linked to peak circulating GvH clone levels.

Worth noting for this clone: The antigen is not known.

The CDR3 spans 13 residues. V was pared by 2 bases and J by 4 bases, with 0 bases of the junction left unmatched. The germline gives CDR1 SGHTA, CDR2 FQGTGA. Assay used: immunoSEQ multiplex PCR; TCRdb lists only in-frame clones, some missing. The table includes some 150,000 clones, around 90% detected once. The sequencing used unstimulated CD4+ T cells sorted from spleen or lymph node cells, collected before intestinal transplant. This receptor was taken from a human donor who received an intestinal transplant. The V call is TRBV7-3, the J call TRBJ2-3; 7 bases line up with TRBD1. The CDR3 loop is CASSLQGADTQYF. CDR3 bases: TGTGCCAGCAGCTTACAGGGGGCAGATACGCAGTATTTT.